This is a list of T cell receptor beta chains from one sample in a study of vaccination effects on CD4 cells after COVID-19. No cognate antigen is known for these TCRs. TCRdb's table, derived via immunoSEQ multiplex PCR, lists solely in-frame clones and lacks some. The data hold tens of thousands of clones, with over 65% observed a single time. The source was CD4+ T cells from PBMCs cultured without peptide, collected after COVID-19 vaccination. The source of these receptors is a human donor who received a COVID-19 vaccine. The CDR3 runs from the conserved cysteine through the conserved F or W. The D gene is left open where the match is weak. The size entry is marked missing in some rows and otherwise reads once, few, many or a size class.

.	TRBD1	TRBV7-3	TRBJ1-2	CASSLTGGTDYGYTF	TGTGCCAGCAGCTTGACAGGGGGGACGGATTATGGCTACACCTTC
few	.	TRBV5-1	TRBJ1-4	CASRTYAGTDEKLFF	TGCGCCAGCAGGACCTACGCCGGGACGGATGAAAAACTGTTTTTT
.	.	TRBV9	TRBJ2-5	CASSVGFSQETQYF	TGTGCCAGCAGCGTAGGCTTCTCCCAAGAGACCCAGTACTTC
.	.	TRBV27	TRBJ2-2	CASSFRVNTGELFF	TGTGCCAGCAGTTTTAGGGTTAACACCGGGGAGCTGTTTTTT
.	.	TRBV7-9	TRBJ1-1	CASSLQGEMTEAFF	TGTGCCAGCAGCTTACAGGGTGAGATGACTGAAGCTTTCTTT
.	.	TRBV5-1	TRBJ2-6	CASSLVSGKLGSGANVLTF	TGCGCCAGCAGCTTGGTCTCTGGGAAACTAGGTTCTGGGGCCAACGTCCTGACTTTC
.	TRBD2	TRBV10-3	TRBJ2-1	CAISESGLAGIANEQFF	TGTGCCATCAGTGAGTCGGGGCTAGCGGGGATTGCCAATGAGCAGTTCTTC
.	TRBD1	TRBV9	TRBJ1-3	CASSVAPGQGAGGNTIYF	TGTGCCAGCAGCGTAGCTCCTGGACAGGGGGCGGGCGGAAACACCATATATTTT
few	.	TRBV9	TRBJ2-3	CASSVDGMEDTQYF	TGTGCCAGCAGCGTAGACGGAATGGAAGATACGCAGTATTTT
once	.	TRBV28	TRBJ1-4	CASSLTGKQEKLFF	TGTGCCAGCAGTTTAACGGGAAAGCAGGAAAAACTGTTTTTT
.	TRBD2	TRBV7-3	TRBJ2-3	CASRRTSGSTDTQYF	TGTGCCAGCCGACGGACTAGCGGGAGTACAGATACGCAGTATTTT
.	.	TRBV10-3	TRBJ2-1	CAISAASHPLPFF	TGTGCCATCAGTGCCGCCAGCCACCCTCTCCCGTTCTTC
.	.	TRBV6-5	TRBJ1-3	CASSSYLGNTIYF	TGTGCCAGCAGCTCCTATCTAGGAAACACCATATATTTT
.	.	TRBV19	TRBJ2-1	CASSSTATVEFF	TGTGCCAGTAGTTCCACCGCGACGGTGGAGTTCTTC
.	TRBD2	TRBV5-1	TRBJ2-5	CASSLEGTRRETQYF	TGCGCCAGCAGCTTGGAAGGGACTAGGCGAGAGACCCAGTACTTC
once	.	TRBV3-1/TRBV3-2	TRBJ2-1	CASSQYNYNEQFF	TGTGCCAGCAGCCAATACAACTACAATGAGCAGTTCTTC
.	.	TRBV7-2	TRBJ1-5	CASSLEYTLNQPQHF	TGTGCCAGCAGCTTAGAGTACACCCTCAATCAGCCCCAGCATTTT
.	.	TRBV7-2	TRBJ2-5	CASSFQGYRGRETQYF	TGTGCCAGCAGCTTCCAAGGGTATAGGGGCAGAGAGACCCAGTACTTC
few	.	TRBV7-9	TRBJ2-3	CASSLGSAPDTQYF	TGTGCCAGCAGCCTGGGATCCGCTCCAGATACGCAGTATTTT
.	.	TRBV6-6	TRBJ1-2	CASRALGGGGYTF	TGTGCCAGCAGGGCACTGGGGGGGGGCGGCTACACCTTC
few	.	TRBV18	TRBJ1-1	CASSPERQGWPYTEAFF	TGTGCCAGCTCACCCGAACGCCAGGGGTGGCCCTACACTGAAGCTTTCTTT
once	.	TRBV6-6	TRBJ2-3	CASSQIGTDTQYF	TGTGCCAGCAGTCAGATTGGGACAGATACGCAGTATTTT
.	TRBD1	TRBV5-1	TRBJ2-1	CASSLGGQVYNEQFF	TGCGCCAGCTCCTTGGGGGGACAGGTGTACAATGAGCAGTTCTTC
.	.	TRBV2	TRBJ2-1	CASSERALTYNKQFF	TGTGCCAGCAGTGAGAGGGCGTTAACCTACAACAAGCAGTTCTTC
.	TRBD1	TRBV5-1	TRBJ1-4	CASSLEGQGNNEKLFF	TGCGCCAGCAGCTTGGAGGGACAGGGAAACAATGAAAAACTGTTTTTT
.	.	TRBV18	TRBJ1-4	CASSPLPPGATNEKLFF	TGTGCCAGCTCACCACTACCCCCCGGAGCAACTAATGAAAAACTGTTTTTT
.	.	TRBV19	TRBJ2-6	CASSTFGKVSSGANVLTF	TGTGCCAGTAGTACTTTTGGAAAGGTGTCTTCTGGGGCCAACGTCCTGACTTTC
.	TRBD1	TRBV10-3	TRBJ1-1	CAIRDRDYTEAFF	TGTGCCATCAGGGACAGGGATTACACTGAAGCTTTCTTT